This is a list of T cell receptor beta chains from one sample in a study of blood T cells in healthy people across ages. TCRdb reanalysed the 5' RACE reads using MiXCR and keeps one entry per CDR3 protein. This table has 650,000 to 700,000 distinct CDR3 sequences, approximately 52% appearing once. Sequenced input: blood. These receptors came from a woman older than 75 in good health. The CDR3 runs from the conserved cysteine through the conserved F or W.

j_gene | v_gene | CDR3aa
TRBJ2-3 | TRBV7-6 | CASSLTGTRGDTQYF
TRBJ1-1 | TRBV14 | CASSHLGGNTEAFF
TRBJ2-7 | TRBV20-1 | CSAGRSYEQYF
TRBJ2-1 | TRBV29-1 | CSVGRNNEQFF
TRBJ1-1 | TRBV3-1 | CASSQPGQGTEAFF
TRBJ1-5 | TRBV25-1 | CASSLGGASNQPQHF
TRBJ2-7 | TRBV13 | CASSPQLSYEQYF
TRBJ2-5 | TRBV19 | CARSRLATETQYF
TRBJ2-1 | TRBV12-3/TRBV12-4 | CASSGDRAQGEQFF
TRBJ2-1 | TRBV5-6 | CASSPRQGSGWYEQFF
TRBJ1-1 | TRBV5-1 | CASSAREGTEAFF
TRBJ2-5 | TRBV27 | CASRDPGVETQYF
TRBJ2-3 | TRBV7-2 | CASSLGLTSVFSDTQYF
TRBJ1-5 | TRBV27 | CANSFGQGGRPQHF
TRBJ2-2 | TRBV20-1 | CSARDHSKMNTGELFF
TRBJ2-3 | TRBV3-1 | CASGRIGGGGTDTQYF
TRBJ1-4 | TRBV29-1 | CSVAARTGSEKLFF
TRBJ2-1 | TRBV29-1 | CSAVRLAGASSYNEQFF
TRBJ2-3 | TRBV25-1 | CASSESWGTDTQYF
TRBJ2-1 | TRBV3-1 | CASSQQPLAAQFF
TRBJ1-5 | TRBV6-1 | CASRDSFGGPQHF
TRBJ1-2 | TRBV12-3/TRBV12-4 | CATHPGQGTGYTF
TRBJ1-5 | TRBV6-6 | CASRDAGQENQPQHF
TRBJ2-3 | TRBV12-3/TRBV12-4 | CASSFRSGTRTDTQYF
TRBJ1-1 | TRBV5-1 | CASSFTTMNTEAFF
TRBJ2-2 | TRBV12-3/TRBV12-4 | CASRLSGGIITGELFF
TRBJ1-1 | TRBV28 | CASMSTATWNTEAFF
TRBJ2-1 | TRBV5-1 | CASRAGGYNEQFF
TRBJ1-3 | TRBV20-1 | CSAREQGARGNTIYF
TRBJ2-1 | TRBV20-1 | CSARGWEQFF
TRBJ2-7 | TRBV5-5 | CASSLEGIRYF
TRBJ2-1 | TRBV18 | CAIREFSYNEQFF
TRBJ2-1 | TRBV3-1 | CASSQGPRRYNEQFF
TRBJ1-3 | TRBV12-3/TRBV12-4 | CASRQGQDSIYF
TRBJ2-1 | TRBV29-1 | CSVVTGVGYNEQFF
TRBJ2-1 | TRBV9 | CASSPISGGEQFF
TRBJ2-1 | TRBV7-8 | CASSLPGLAGTSYNEQFF
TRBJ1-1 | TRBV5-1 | CASSSSGHSNTEAFF
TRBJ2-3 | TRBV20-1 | CSARSVAGVPDTQYF
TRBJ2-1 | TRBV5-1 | CASSLLDRALNNEQFF
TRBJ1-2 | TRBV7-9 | CASSLGGKGEGGYTF
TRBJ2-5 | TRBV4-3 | CASSQGKVGIQETQYF
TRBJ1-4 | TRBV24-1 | CATSDTRGAGEKLFF
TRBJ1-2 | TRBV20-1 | CSARVPQSYGYTF
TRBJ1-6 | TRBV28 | CASSPRKLESSYNSPLHF
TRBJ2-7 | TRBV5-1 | CASSLEPHYEQYF
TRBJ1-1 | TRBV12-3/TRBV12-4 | CASSSLEGLGAFF
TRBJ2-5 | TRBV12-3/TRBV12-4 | CASTTPQRETQYF
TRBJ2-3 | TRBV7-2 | CASSLFRAGGGRDTQYF
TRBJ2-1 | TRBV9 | CASSPRTSAEQFF
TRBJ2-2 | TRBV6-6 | CASTQRRGSSAGELFF